This TCR beta chain emerged from a study of beta chain features in type 1 diabetes. Regarding the study as a whole: Relative to healthy donors, patients appeared to have naive, central memory and Treg TCRB repertoires that were more similar. All four CD4+ subsets from Type 1 diabetes patients carried moderately but significantly shorter TCRB CDR3s.

Germline V gene data show CDR1 as MNHNY and CDR2 as SVGAGI (reference sequence). V lost 6 bases, J lost 3 bases, and 14 bases lay in between. The CDR3 is 15 amino acids. Heparinised blood was drawn once per donor, averaging approximately 0.12 L. All of the isolated RNA was reverse transcribed, so expressed TCRB transcripts were sequenced. Repertoires were generated with immunoSEQ multiplex PCR, while TCRdb's copy carries only in-frame clones and drops some. The sample yields approximately 730,000 clones, roughly 13% seen once. This clone was seen a handful of times. As yet, its antigen is unknown. The TCR sequence derives from a man younger than 35 with type 1 diabetes. This chain links TRBV6-6 with TRBJ1-4; D unclear. Sequencing was done on a sample of naive CD4+ T cells from blood. The DNA of the CDR3 is TGTGCCAGCAGACGGGAGGGAACGGCTAATGAAAAACTGTTTTTT. Translated: CASRREGTANEKLFF.